A single sample is the source of the 26 T cell receptor beta chains below, sequenced in a study of shared clonotypes between healthy human individuals. Only in-frame clones appear in the TCRdb table, and some are missing; sequencing was by immunoSEQ multiplex PCR. The sample holds about 1,800,000 clones, approximately 94% seen once. Naivety among CD8 cells was defined by CD45RO negativity and positive CCR7 selection, thereby excluding terminally differentiated effector memory CD45RA+ cells. Material: naive CD8+ T cells sorted from blood. These receptors all come from a man younger than 30 in good health.

This clone has just one count. This rearrangement joins TRBV19 to TRBJ2-5; D gene unclear. The germline gives CDR1 LNHDA, CDR2 SQIVND (reference sequence). CDR3 length: 16 amino acids. V lost 4 bases and J 1 base, leaving 16 bases between the germline ends. The CDR3 sequence: CASSNAPESPQETQYF. In DNA form, the CDR3 reads TGTGCCAGTAGTAATGCCCCCGAGTCCCCCCAAGAGACCCAGTACTTC. Filled out from reference TRBV19 and TRBJ2-5, the complete variable domain reads DGGITQSPKYLFRKEGQNVTLSCEQNLNHDAMYWYRQDPGQGLRLIYYSQIVNDFQKGDIAEGYSVSREKKESFPLTVTSAQKNPTAFYLCASSNAPESPQETQYFGPGTRLLVL.

The V gene is TRBV5-3, the J gene TRBJ1-5; D uncertain. TRBV5-3 is recorded as an ORF, its role being uncertain. The CDR3 length is 15 residues. V lost 2 bases, J lost 5 bases, and 14 bases lay in between. The CDR3 loop is CARSLMEDGHQPQHF. In nucleotides, the CDR3 is TGTGCCAGAAGCTTAATGGAGGATGGGCATCAGCCCCAGCATTTT.

The chain employs TRBV4-1 and TRBJ2-5; 12 bases match TRBD2. V was clipped by 4 bases and J by 2 bases; unmatched bases: 5. Per the germline V gene, CDR1 is MGHRA and CDR2 is YSYEKL. The CDR3 sequence is 16 residues long. The CDR3 here is CASSRTLAGGQETQYF. The CDR3 DNA is TGCGCCAGCAGCCGAACTCTAGCGGGGGGGCAAGAGACCCAGTACTTC.

V usage is TRBV6-6 and J usage is TRBJ2-7, with 11 bases matching TRBD2. The CDR3 is 13 residues long. The ends lost 8 bases at V and 6 bases at J; junction bases unmatched: 6. Germline V lookup: CDR1 MNHNY, CDR2 SVGAGI (reference sequence). CDR3 loop: CASLVTSGAEQYF. DNA for the CDR3: TGTGCCAGCTTGGTGACTAGCGGGGCCGAGCAGTACTTC.

The chain uses TRBV6-5 and TRBJ2-2; D uncertain. V dropped 7 bases and J dropped 4 bases, with 16 bases sitting between them. The CDR3 loop spans 15 amino acids. Germline V lookup: CDR1 MNHEY, CDR2 SVGAGI. CDR3 bases: TGTGCCAGCACCTCCTGGCGGCCTATCACCGGGGAGCTGTTTTTT. It yields the protein CASTSWRPITGELFF.

The rearrangement joins TRBV27 to TRBJ2-7; 8 positions agree with TRBD1. The V segment lost 6 bases and the J segment 4 bases; nucleotides outside the gene matches: 5. Germline V lookup: CDR1 MNHEY, CDR2 SMNVEV (reference sequence). The CDR3 contains 13 residues. The CDR3 coding sequence is TGTGCCAGCAGCCGACAGGGGAGGTACGAGCAGTACTTC. Encoded protein: CASSRQGRYEQYF.

The count of this clone is one. This chain joins TRBV10-2 and TRBJ1-1, with 7 bases aligning to TRBD1. V gave up 2 bases and J gave up 8 bases; unmatched junction bases: 14. The CDR3 loop spans 16 amino acids. Germline CDR1 and CDR2: WSHSY and SAAADI. The CDR3: CASSEPIDRAGYEAFF. The CDR3 DNA follows: TGCGCCAGCAGTGAGCCGATAGACAGGGCGGGGTACGAAGCTTTCTTT.

The genes are TRBV5-1 and TRBJ2-1; D unclear. The CDR3 is 12 amino acids. Deletions cut 1 base from V and 4 bases from J, with 3 bases between. From germline, CDR1 is SGHRS and CDR2 YFSETQ. CDR3 amino acids: CASSLRYNEQFF. Here the CDR3 DNA reads TGCGCCAGCAGCTTGCGATACAATGAGCAGTTCTTC.

V gene TRBV5-1 combines with J gene TRBJ1-2, with 7 bases that match TRBD1. Losses at the gene ends were 0 bases for V and 4 bases for J; bases not matched to a gene: 6. Germline V gives CDR1 SGHRS, CDR2 YFSETQ. This CDR3 contains 15 residues. The CDR3 DNA sequence: TGCGCCAGCAGCTTGGGGGCAGGGGGAAGCTATGGCTACACCTTC. It yields the protein CASSLGAGGSYGYTF.

This rearrangement joins TRBV7-9 to TRBJ1-2; D perhaps matches TRBD1 (5 bases). Germline V gene lookup returns CDR1 SEHNR and CDR2 FQNEAQ (reference sequence). The V end was cut by 5 bases, the J end by 5 bases, with 18 bases between. The CDR3 covers 15 residues. The CDR3 DNA is TGTGCCAGCAGCCCCCCATCCGGGACTGCTTATGGCTACACCTTC. Its translation is CASSPPSGTAYGYTF. The full variable domain, completed using reference TRBV7-9 and TRBJ1-2, is DTGVSQNPRHKITKRGQNVTFRCDPISEHNRLYWYRQTLGQGPEFLTYFQNEAQLEKSRLLSDRFSAERPKGSFSTLEIQRTEQGDSAMYLCASSPPSGTAYGYTFGSGTRLTVV.

The chain recombines TRBV5-1 with TRBJ2-7, with 9 bases that match TRBD1. This CDR3 spans 16 amino acids. The germline CDR1 and CDR2 sequences are SGHRS and YFSETQ. V lost 2 bases and J lost 3; bases outside the gene matches: 9. CDR3 sequence reads: CASSLGLGTGLYEQYF. CDR3 bases: TGCGCCAGCAGCTTAGGACTCGGGACAGGGCTCTACGAGCAGTACTTC.

This clone showed up just once. The chain is built from TRBV27 and TRBJ1-1, with D perhaps TRBD1 (5 bases). The V gene's germline CDR1 is MNHEY and CDR2 SMNVEV (reference sequence). The CDR3 is 14 residues long. V shed 6 bases and J shed 4 bases, with 15 bases lying between them. The CDR3 sequence is CASRIQVQGTEAFF. In nucleotides, the CDR3 is TGTGCCAGCAGGATCCAGGTGCAGGGCACTGAAGCTTTCTTT.

This clone showed up just once. The chain employs TRBV14 and TRBJ2-1, with D perhaps TRBD2 (5 bases). CDR3 length: 14 amino acids. The V end lost 3 bases, the J end lost 4 bases, and 10 bases lay between the germline ends. Germline values: CDR1 SGHDN, CDR2 FVKESK. CDR3 protein: CASSHISGYNEQFF. The CDR3 region has the DNA TGTGCCAGCAGCCATATTTCGGGGTACAATGAGCAGTTCTTC. Drawing the rest from reference TRBV14 and TRBJ2-1, the complete variable domain is EAGVTQFPSHSVIEKGQTVTLRCDPISGHDNLYWYRRVMGKEIKFLLHFVKESKQDESGMPNNRFLAERTGGTYSTLKVQPAELEDSGVYFCASSHISGYNEQFFGPGTRLTVL.

The chain carries TRBV15 and TRBJ1-2; D is undetermined. Trimming cost V 0 bases and J 1 base, with 6 bases left between them. Looked up from germline, CDR1 is LNHNV and CDR2 is YYDKDF (reference sequence). CDR3 length equals 14 residues. CDR3 coding DNA: TGTGCCACCAGCAGAGACGGTATTAACTATGGCTACACCTTC. Its protein is CATSRDGINYGYTF.

A remark on this clone: The junction and the germline gene differ at one end; a read error may be behind it. The chain couples TRBV6-6 to TRBJ1-4; D call uncertain. Germline loops: CDR1 MNHNY, CDR2 SVGAGI (reference sequence). CDR3 length: 12 residues. CDR3 residues: CASSPTSEKLFF. CDR3 in DNA: TGTGCCAGCAGTCCGACTAGTGAAAAACTGTTTTTT.

The chain couples TRBV7-6 to TRBJ1-2, with TRBD1 identical over 11 bases. The CDR3 spans 17 residues. Germline assignment: CDR1 SGHVS and CDR2 FNYEAQ. With V trimmed by 5 bases and J by 5 bases, 13 bases remained unmatched. In DNA, the CDR3 is TGTGCCAGCAGCCCAATCCCCGGACAGGGGGCAATGTATGGCTACACCTTC. This translates into CASSPIPGQGAMYGYTF.

Note on this clone: Within the sample, other DNA sequences also encode this same CDR3. The chain recombines TRBV19 with TRBJ1-5; 7 bases agree with TRBD1. CDR1 LNHDA and CDR2 SQIVND come from the germline V gene (reference sequence). The CDR3 runs to 15 residues. The trim removed 3 bases at V and 4 bases at J, leaving 6 bases unmatched. The CDR3 region has the DNA TGTGCCAGTAGTATTGGGACAGCTTCTAATCAGCCCCAGCATTTT. Its translation is CASSIGTASNQPQHF.

J is TRBJ2-7 and V is TRBV11-2; D not resolved. The CDR3 has 13 amino acids. Trimming left V 0 bases short and J 1 base short, with 4 bases between. Germline V gene lookup returns CDR1 SGHAT and CDR2 FQNNGV. CDR3 sequence: CASSLEWSYEQYF. The CDR3 DNA is TGTGCCAGCAGCTTAGAGTGGTCCTACGAGCAGTACTTC. Full variable domain (outside the CDR3, taken from reference TRBV11-2 and TRBJ2-7): EAGVAQSPRYKIIEKRQSVAFWCNPISGHATLYWYQQILGQGPKLLIQFQNNGVVDDSQLPKDRFSAERLKGVDSTLKIQPAKLEDSAVYLCASSLEWSYEQYFGPGTRLTVT.

The chain carries TRBV11-2 and TRBJ1-4; TRBD1 aligns across 8 bases. CDR1 SGHAT and CDR2 FQNNGV come from the germline V gene. This CDR3 region has 14 residues. V trimming: 5 bases; J trimming: 8 bases; junction bases outside the gene matches: 7. The CDR3 nucleotides are TGTGCCAGCAGCCCACGGACAGGGCAGGAAAAACTGTTTTTT. Protein product: CASSPRTGQEKLFF. The variable domain in full, with the rest retrieved from reference TRBV11-2 and TRBJ1-4, is EAGVAQSPRYKIIEKRQSVAFWCNPISGHATLYWYQQILGQGPKLLIQFQNNGVVDDSQLPKDRFSAERLKGVDSTLKIQPAKLEDSAVYLCASSPRTGQEKLFFGSGTQLSVL.

The rearrangement joins TRBV6-5 to TRBJ1-1, with TRBD1 matching 8 bases. Trimming took 5 bases from V and 3 from J; bases not matched to a gene: 8. Germline values: CDR1 MNHEY, CDR2 SVGAGI. The CDR3 loop spans 15 amino acids. The CDR3 DNA reads TGTGCCAGCAGTCCTTGGACAGGGCAGGACACTGAAGCTTTCTTT. Translation gives CASSPWTGQDTEAFF.

V gene TRBV11-3 combines with J gene TRBJ1-2; no clear D. The CDR3 contains 13 residues. Germline V lookup: CDR1 SGHNT, CDR2 YENEEA. Between the trimmed V and J ends, which lost 1 base and 7 bases, there was a span of 10 bases. The CDR3 spells CASSLVRAGGYTF. The CDR3 DNA follows: TGTGCCAGCAGCTTAGTGAGGGCGGGTGGCTACACCTTC.

V usage is TRBV30 and J usage is TRBJ2-1; 7 bases fit TRBD1. Per germline, CDR1 GTSNPN and CDR2 SVGIG (reference sequence). Trimming removed 3 bases from V and 5 bases from J; junction bases left unmatched: 4. CDR3 length equals 13 residues. CDR3 sequence: CAWSMDRNNEQFF. The CDR3 nucleotides read TGTGCCTGGAGCATGGACAGGAACAATGAGCAGTTCTTC.

The V gene is TRBV30, the J gene TRBJ1-2; 9 bases line up with TRBD1. J lost 8 bases, V lost 2 bases, and 9 bases had no gene match. The CDR3 consists of 14 residues. Germline V CDR1 and CDR2: GTSNPN, SVGIG (reference sequence). The CDR3 bases are TGTGCCTGGAGTTGGGGACAGGGAGTGGGGGGCTACACCTTC. Residues: CAWSWGQGVGGYTF.

V gene TRBV5-6 combines with J gene TRBJ2-5; D is perhaps TRBD2 (7 bases). With 4 bases removed from V and 2 bases from J, the gap between germline ends came to 15 bases. Germline CDR1 reads SGHDT; CDR2 reads YYEEEE. CDR3 length equals 15 residues. The CDR3 bases are TGTGCCAGCAGCCCTCGCGGGGGCTCTCAAGAGACCCAGTACTTC. Protein: CASSPRGGSQETQYF.

This sequence joins TRBV4-1 and TRBJ1-6; D not resolved. The germline gives CDR1 MGHRA, CDR2 YSYEKL. Trimming stripped 3 bases from V and 6 bases from J, with 15 bases between. The CDR3 totals 16 residues. CDR3 loop: CASSQKVGSTNSPLHF. The DNA for the CDR3 is TGCGCCAGCAGCCAGAAGGTGGGGAGCACTAATTCACCCCTCCACTTT.

The V and J genes are TRBV5-5 and TRBJ2-7; D remains ambiguous. CDR3 length equals 14 residues. CDR1 SGHKS and CDR2 YYEKEE come from the germline V gene (reference sequence). Between the trimmed V and J ends, which lost 0 bases and 3 bases, there was a span of 10 bases. The CDR3 DNA sequence: TGTGCCAGCAGCTTGGAGGTAGGGTACTACGAGCAGTACTTC. It encodes CASSLEVGYYEQYF.